The present T cell receptor beta chain was sequenced within a study of blood T cell repertoires in COVID-19. About the study: Samples of COVID-19 (acute and convalescent) were obtained from the United States, Italy and Spain. Nucleic acid was either cDNA or gDNA, and it came from T cells, B-cell-depleted T cells, or PBMCs.

With V trimmed by 0 bases and J by 1 base, 13 bases remained unmatched. Germline V CDR1 and CDR2: SGHRS, YFSETQ. This CDR3 has 18 amino acids. Followed over time, Seattle patients had been enrolled while infection was active. Only a few counts were recorded for this clone. Profiling relied on immunoSEQ multiplex PCR, and the TCRdb table lists in-frame clones only, not all of them. The sample has 300,000 to 450,000 clones, approximately 89% seen once. The source of this sequence is an older woman with COVID-19, enrolled during active disease. Source material: peripheral blood. The rearrangement links TRBV5-1 to TRBJ2-7, with 7 bases fitting TRBD1. The CDR3 spells CASSLAVNGTDPSYEQYF. CDR3 sequence (DNA): TGCGCCAGCAGCTTGGCAGTAAACGGGACAGACCCATCCTACGAGCAGTACTTC.